The 8 T cell receptor beta chains listed next were all sequenced from one sample in a study of blood T cell repertoires in COVID-19. TCRdb's table, derived via immunoSEQ multiplex PCR, lists solely in-frame clones and lacks some. The data contain roughly 500,000 clones, over 75% of them singletons. Specimen: PBMCs or T cells enriched from blood (not recorded which). The receptors come from a woman aged 35 to 49 who had recovered from COVID-19.

The chain links TRBV4-3 to TRBJ1-3; D might be TRBD1 (5 bases). This CDR3 comprises 17 residues. Trimming removed 0 bases from V and 2 bases from J, with 14 bases in between. The germline gives CDR1 LGHNA, CDR2 YSLEER. DNA for the CDR3: TGCGCCAGCAGCCAAGATTATCAGGGTTTGACTGGAAACACCATATATTTT. As protein: CASSQDYQGLTGNTIYF.

This clone appeared a few times. Within the sample, other DNA sequences also encode this same CDR3. The V gene is TRBV28, the J gene TRBJ1-2; D might be TRBD1 (5 bases). CDR1 is MDHEN, CDR2 SYDVKM, per germline. The CDR3 runs 13 residues. The germline V and J ends were trimmed by 2 bases and 6 bases, with 10 bases remaining between them. The CDR3 coding sequence is TGTGCCAGCAGTTTAACAGGCGGCAATGGCTACACCTTC. This codes for CASSLTGGNGYTF.

This clone was picked up one time. The chain joins TRBV6-4 to TRBJ2-3; 7 bases agree with TRBD2. Germline CDR1 MRHNA, CDR2 SNTAGT. CDR3 length: 15 residues. The V and J ends lost 6 bases and 1 base, in that order; junction bases with no gene match: 7. The CDR3 DNA reads TGTGCCAGCAGCCAAAACCTAGCGGGCACAGATACGCAGTATTTT. Translation: CASSQNLAGTDTQYF.

This clone was counted once. V and J are TRBV2 and TRBJ1-1; D is uncertain. V was cut by 2 bases and J by 5 bases, with 6 bases left in between. Germline V gives CDR1 SNHLY, CDR2 FYNNEI. This CDR3 is built from 12 residues. CDR3 DNA sequence: TGTGCCAGCAGTGAACGTTCGACTGAAGCTTTCTTT. It encodes CASSERSTEAFF.

The chain recombines TRBV6-5 with TRBJ2-7; the D is unclear. Trimming removed 0 bases from V and 2 bases from J, with 5 bases in between. The CDR3 contains 13 residues. Germline CDR1 is MNHEY and CDR2 is SVGAGI. The CDR3 DNA reads as TGTGCCAGCAGTTACTCGACTCCCTACGAGCAGTACTTC. Encoded protein: CASSYSTPYEQYF.

The chain links TRBV5-1 to TRBJ1-4; D call uncertain. The ends were cut back, 0 bases at V and 8 bases at J, with 23 bases in the middle. Per the germline V gene, CDR1 is SGHRS and CDR2 is YFSETQ. The CDR3 spans 18 residues. CDR3 DNA: TGCGCCAGCAGCTTGGGCATCAGGTGGAGCGGCATGATAGAAAAACTGTTTTTT. This encodes CASSLGIRWSGMIEKLFF.

The rearrangement links TRBV11-3 to TRBJ2-1, with 8 positions matching TRBD2. Germline CDR1 reads SGHNT; CDR2 reads YENEEA. The CDR3 totals 17 residues. The J segment lost 0 bases and the V segment lost 2 bases, leaving 6 bases of the junction unmatched. CDR3 amino acids: CASSLHTGGGSYNEQFF. In DNA, the CDR3 is TGTGCCAGCAGCTTACACACGGGGGGGGGCTCCTACAATGAGCAGTTCTTC.

The V call is TRBV11-2, the J call TRBJ2-1, with 7 bases matching TRBD2. V shed 1 base and J 0 bases; nucleotides not matched to a gene: 6. Per germline, CDR1 SGHAT and CDR2 FQNNGV. The CDR3 sequence is 17 residues long. CDR3 loop: CASSLGGGSYSYNEQFF. CDR3 DNA: TGTGCCAGCAGCTTAGGAGGCGGGAGCTACTCCTACAATGAGCAGTTCTTC.